The 25 T cell receptor beta chains listed next were all sequenced from one sample in a study of long-term antiretroviral therapy in people with HIV. The assay used was immunoSEQ (version v3.0), run at survey level. Sequencing used immunoSEQ multiplex PCR; TCRdb keeps in-frame clones, though not all of them. This sample has about 17,000 clones, with about 86% found just once. Source: unsorted PBMCs, taken 0.1 years after starting antiretroviral therapy. The receptors derive from a young man with HIV.

V gene TRBV27 combines with J gene TRBJ2-7; 11 nucleotides line up with TRBD2. The CDR3 has 15 amino acids. Germline CDR1 and CDR2: MNHEY and SMNVEV (reference sequence). V lost 3 bases, J lost 3 bases, and 4 bases stayed unmatched. Here the CDR3 DNA reads TGTGCCAGCAGTTTTGGAACTAGCGGGAGCTACGAGCAGTACTTC. Its protein product is CASSFGTSGSYEQYF.

This clone was seen only once. The chain links TRBV28 to TRBJ2-1; 9 bases align to TRBD2. CDR1 and CDR2 (germline): MDHEN, SYDVKM. CDR3 size: 17 residues. J lost 9 bases, V lost 3 bases, and 15 bases had no gene match. The CDR3 DNA reads TGTGCCAGCAGTTTTTTAACGTTTAGCGGGAGAGATTTTGAGCAGTTCTTC. Amino acids: CASSFLTFSGRDFEQFF. The full variable domain, completed using reference TRBV28 and TRBJ2-1, is DVKVTQSSRYLVKRTGEKVFLECVQDMDHENMFWYRQDPGLGLRLIYFSYDVKMKEKGDIPEGYSVSREKKERFSLILESASTNQTSMYLCASSFLTFSGRDFEQFFGPGTRLTVL.

V is TRBV5-1 and J is TRBJ1-1; 9 positions match TRBD1. V was clipped by 6 bases and J by 3 bases; unmatched bases: 3. Germline lookup yields CDR1 SGHRS and CDR2 YFSETQ. The CDR3 has 13 residues. In nucleotides, the CDR3 is TGCGCCAGCAAGGGGGACAGGGACACTGAAGCTTTCTTT. It encodes CASKGDRDTEAFF.

V gene TRBV25-1 combines with J gene TRBJ1-1; TRBD1 might be the D (5 bases). Germline-derived CDR1 and CDR2 are MGHDK and SYGVNS. This CDR3 has 14 amino acids. Trimming removed 2 bases at V and 10 bases at J, with 17 bases between. As DNA, the CDR3 is TGTGCCAGCAGTGAACCGGGGTCTACAAGGGGAGCTTTCTTT. Protein: CASSEPGSTRGAFF.

The chain combines TRBV6-5 with TRBJ1-1; maybe TRBD1 (5 bases). Germline V gives CDR1 MNHEY, CDR2 SVGAGI. The CDR3 has 12 residues. Trimming left V 2 bases short and J 5 bases short, with 6 bases between. This chain's CDR3 is CASSYGGTEAFF. Written as DNA, the CDR3 is TGTGCCAGCAGTTACGGGGGGACTGAAGCTTTCTTT.

The CDR3 DNA is TGCGCCAGCAGCCATGTAGTGGACAGCCCCTACGAGCAGTACTTC. Its protein is CASSHVVDSPYEQYF. The V and J genes are TRBV4-1 and TRBJ2-7; possibly TRBD1 for D (6 bases). The germline V gene has CDR1 MGHRA and CDR2 YSYEKL. This CDR3 has 15 amino acids. V dropped 3 bases and J dropped 2 bases, with 14 bases sitting between them.

The rearrangement uses TRBV5-1 and TRBJ2-5; 9 positions match TRBD1. Trimming cost V 0 bases and J 5 bases; bases outside gene matches: 5. The CDR3 contains 15 residues. CDR1 and CDR2 (germline): SGHRS, YFSETQ. CDR3 sequence (DNA): TGCGCCAGCAGCTTGGGACAGGGGGGCAAGGAGACCCAGTACTTC. Its protein is CASSLGQGGKETQYF.

The rearrangement links TRBV7-2 to TRBJ2-7; D is possibly TRBD2 (8 bases). CDR1 and CDR2 from the germline V gene are SGHTA and FQGNSA. V lost 7 bases and J 4 bases, leaving 17 bases between the germline ends. The CDR3 runs to 14 residues. CDR3: CASTISGTDYEQYF. CDR3 DNA sequence: TGTGCCAGCACCATTAGCGGGACAGATTACGAGCAGTACTTC.

V gene TRBV5-6 combines with J gene TRBJ1-2; D not certain. Per the germline V gene, CDR1 is SGHDT and CDR2 is YYEEEE. Deletions cut 1 base from V and 2 bases from J, with 9 bases between. This CDR3 comprises 14 residues. The CDR3: CASSLKQRNYGYTF. The CDR3 nucleotides read TGTGCCAGCAGCTTGAAACAGCGAAACTATGGCTACACCTTC.

This rearrangement joins TRBV5-1 to TRBJ2-1, with D perhaps matching TRBD2 (5 bases). Germline values: CDR1 SGHRS, CDR2 YFSETQ. The CDR3 is 16 amino acids. V lost 0 bases to trimming and J lost 8 bases, with 18 bases between them. The CDR3 DNA sequence: TGCGCCAGCAGCTTGGCCGGATTCGGCCCCGGGGATGAGCAGTTCTTC. This translates into CASSLAGFGPGDEQFF.

Comments on this clone: Sequence at one end of the junction differs from germline and may be a read error. V is TRBV5-1 and J is TRBJ1-5; 7 bases align to TRBD1. The CDR3 consists of 15 residues. Germline CDR1 is SGHRS and CDR2 is YFSETQ. This CDR3 reads CASSAWDSSNQPQHF. CDR3 bases: TGTGCCAGCAGCGCCTGGGACAGCAGCAATCAGCCCCAGCATTTT.

V is TRBV7-9 and J is TRBJ2-7; unclear D gene. This CDR3 is 13 amino acids long. In germline, CDR1 is SEHNR, CDR2 FQNEAQ (reference sequence). With 4 bases removed from V and 4 bases from J, the gap between germline ends came to 11 bases. CDR3 amino acids: CASSSSTEYEQYF. The CDR3 coding sequence is TGTGCCAGCAGCTCGAGTACAGAGTACGAGCAGTACTTC.

The chain combines TRBV14 with TRBJ2-1, with 10 bases aligning to TRBD1. From germline, CDR1 is SGHDN and CDR2 FVKESK. V dropped 4 bases and J dropped 3; count of bases not matched to a gene: 3. This CDR3 region has 15 residues. CDR3 sequence reads: CASSPWTGGYNEQFF. The DNA for the CDR3 is TGTGCCAGCAGCCCCTGGACAGGGGGCTACAATGAGCAGTTCTTC. The full variable domain, completed using reference TRBV14 and TRBJ2-1, is EAGVTQFPSHSVIEKGQTVTLRCDPISGHDNLYWYRRVMGKEIKFLLHFVKESKQDESGMPNNRFLAERTGGTYSTLKVQPAELEDSGVYFCASSPWTGGYNEQFFGPGTRLTVL.

The chain couples TRBV7-8 to TRBJ2-5; D possibly corresponds to TRBD1 (6 bases). The V gene lost 5 bases and the J gene lost 0 bases, with 25 bases spanning the gap. Germline V CDR1 and CDR2: SGHVS, FQNEAQ. This CDR3 is 19 amino acids long. This CDR3 is CASSGIRGPTPNYQETQYF. In DNA, the CDR3 is TGTGCCAGCAGCGGCATCAGGGGTCCGACCCCCAACTACCAAGAGACCCAGTACTTC. Full variable domain (remainder filled in from reference TRBV7-8 and TRBJ2-5): GAGVSQSPRYKVAKRGQDVALRCDPISGHVSLFWYQQALGQGPEFLTYFQNEAQLDKSGLPSDRFFAERPEGSVSTLKIQRTQQEDSAVYLCASSGIRGPTPNYQETQYFGPGTRLLVL.

The genes are TRBV20-1 and TRBJ1-2, with 7 bases lining up with TRBD1. This CDR3 region has 11 residues. With 8 bases clipped from V and 3 bases from J, the junction kept 3 bases outside the gene matches. From germline, CDR1 is DFQATT and CDR2 SNEGSKA (reference sequence). This CDR3 reads CSLGTDYGYTF. CDR3 bases: TGCAGTCTCGGGACAGACTATGGCTACACCTTC.

This rearrangement joins TRBV4-1 to TRBJ2-1; the D gene is possibly TRBD2 (7 bases). The CDR3 consists of 16 residues. Germline-derived CDR1 and CDR2 are MGHRA and YSYEKL. The V and J ends lost 4 bases and 4 bases respectively, with 17 bases between them. The CDR3 is CASSLHGGAQYNEQFF. CDR3 in DNA: TGCGCCAGCAGCCTCCATGGGGGGGCCCAATACAATGAGCAGTTCTTC.

This sequence joins TRBV2 and TRBJ2-3; tentative D call: TRBD2 (6 bases). The germline CDR1 and CDR2 sequences are SNHLY and FYNNEI. Trimming removed 0 bases from V and 14 bases from J, with 12 bases in between. The CDR3 loop spans 12 amino acids. For the CDR3, the DNA is TGTGCCAGCAGTGAAGCGGAGGAGGGTGGGTATTTT. The encoded protein is CASSEAEEGGYF. The full variable domain, with the rest looked up from reference TRBV2 and TRBJ2-3, is EPEVTQTPSHQVTQMGQEVILRCVPISNHLYFYWYRQILGQKVEFLVSFYNNEISEKSEIFDDQFSVERPDGSNFTLKIRSTKLEDSAMYFCASSEAEEGGYFGPGTRLTVL.

V gene TRBV5-1 combines with J gene TRBJ2-7; 8 nucleotides agree with TRBD2. The germline gives CDR1 SGHRS, CDR2 YFSETQ. The J segment lost 1 base and the V segment lost 1 base, leaving 7 bases of the junction unmatched. The CDR3 is made up of 16 amino acids. The CDR3, as DNA: TGCGCCAGCAGCTTGCGGGAACTAGCGGTATCCTACGAGCAGTACTTC. It specifies CASSLRELAVSYEQYF.

This rearrangement joins TRBV29-1 to TRBJ1-1, with D tentatively TRBD1 (6 bases). Germline CDR1 and CDR2: SQVTM and ANQGSEA. The V end was cut by 5 bases, the J end by 1 base, with 8 bases between. CDR3 length: 12 amino acids. The CDR3 region is CSVPTGNTEAFF. The CDR3 DNA reads TGCAGCGTTCCGACAGGGAACACTGAAGCTTTCTTT.

The chain recombines TRBV2 with TRBJ2-1; D is ambiguous. The CDR3 spans 13 residues. Germline V CDR1 and CDR2: SNHLY, FYNNEI. V was pared by 6 bases and J by 5 bases, with 11 bases between. The CDR3 is CASRENYNNEQFF. Here the CDR3 DNA reads TGTGCCAGCAGAGAAAATTACAACAATGAGCAGTTCTTC.

The gene calls are TRBV7-3 and TRBJ2-7; 10 bases are shared with TRBD2. Per germline, CDR1 SGHTA and CDR2 FQGTGA. The CDR3 has 15 amino acids. V trimming: 4 bases; J trimming: 2 bases; junction bases outside the gene matches: 5. CDR3 amino acids: CASSSTSGPTYEQYF. Here the CDR3 DNA reads TGTGCCAGCAGCTCGACTAGCGGGCCCACCTACGAGCAGTACTTC.

The V and J genes are TRBV29-1 and TRBJ1-2; tentative D call: TRBD1 (6 bases). CDR1 and CDR2 from the germline V gene are SQVTM and ANQGSEA. The CDR3 spans 16 residues. Trimming pared 0 bases from V and 0 bases from J, leaving 14 bases between. The CDR3, as DNA: TGCAGCGTTGAAGATTTTAGGGACACCGCTAACTATGGCTACACCTTC. It is translated as CSVEDFRDTANYGYTF.

The V call is TRBV6-1, the J call TRBJ1-6, with D maybe TRBD1 (5 bases). Germline V gene lookup returns CDR1 MNHNS and CDR2 SASEGT. Trimming took 4 bases from V and 10 from J, leaving 14 bases between them. The CDR3 runs to 14 residues. In nucleotides, the CDR3 is TGTGCCAGCAGTGGTGGGCCCGGGGGATCACCCCTCCACTTT. It specifies CASSGGPGGSPLHF.

The genes are TRBV20-1 and TRBJ2-7; no definite D call. The CDR3 spans 11 residues. Between the trimmed V and J ends, which lost 6 bases and 5 bases, there was a span of 11 bases. CDR1 DFQATT and CDR2 SNEGSKA come from the germline V gene (reference sequence). Here the CDR3 reads CSASPSNEQYF. CDR3 coding DNA: TGCAGTGCCAGCCCCTCTAACGAGCAGTACTTC.

The CDR3, as DNA: TGTGCCAGCAGACCAAGAGAAAATTCACCCCTCCACTTT. Residues: CASRPRENSPLHF. The V and J genes are TRBV2 and TRBJ1-6, with D unclear. CDR3 size: 13 residues. The germline CDR1 and CDR2 sequences are SNHLY and FYNNEI. The V gene lost 6 bases and the J gene lost 7 bases, with 10 bases spanning the gap.